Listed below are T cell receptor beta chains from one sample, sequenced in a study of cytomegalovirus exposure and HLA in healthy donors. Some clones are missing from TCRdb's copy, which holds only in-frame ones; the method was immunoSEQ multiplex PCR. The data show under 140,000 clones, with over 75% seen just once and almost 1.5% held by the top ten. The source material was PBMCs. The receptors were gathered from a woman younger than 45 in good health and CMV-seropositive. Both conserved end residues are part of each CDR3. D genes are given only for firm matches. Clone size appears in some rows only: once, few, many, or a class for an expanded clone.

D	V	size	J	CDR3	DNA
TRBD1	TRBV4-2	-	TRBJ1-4	CASSQGGNRGSEKLFF	TGTGCCAGCAGCCAAGGGGGGAACAGGGGAAGTGAAAAACTGTTTTTT
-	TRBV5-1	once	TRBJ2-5	CASSFMETQYF	TGCGCCAGCAGCTTCATGGAGACCCAGTACTTC
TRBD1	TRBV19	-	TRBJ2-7	CASSAGQGFYEQYF	TGTGCCAGTAGTGCGGGACAGGGATTTTACGAGCAGTACTTC
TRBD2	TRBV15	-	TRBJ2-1	CATSRDRTSGSTYNEQFF	TGTGCCACCAGCAGAGATAGGACTAGCGGGAGTACCTACAATGAGCAGTTCTTC
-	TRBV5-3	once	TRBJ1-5	CARSFTGNSNQPQHF	TGTGCCAGAAGCTTCACAGGGAATTCTAACCAGCCCCAGCATTTT
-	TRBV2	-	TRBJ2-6	CASSEIDNGANVLTF	TGTGCCAGCAGTGAGATAGATAATGGGGCCAACGTCCTGACTTTC
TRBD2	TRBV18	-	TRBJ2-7	CASSPRGGYEQYF	TGTGCCAGCTCACCACGGGGGGGCTACGAGCAGTACTTC
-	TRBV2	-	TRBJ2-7	CASTRQTYEQYF	TGTGCCAGCACTAGACAGACCTACGAGCAGTACTTC
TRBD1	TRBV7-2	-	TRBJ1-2	CASSLAPQGARGYTF	TGTGCCAGCAGCTTAGCCCCACAGGGGGCGCGAGGCTACACCTTC
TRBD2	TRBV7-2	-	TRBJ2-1	CASSFQLAGGVNEQFF	TGTGCCAGCAGCTTTCAACTAGCGGGAGGTGTTAATGAGCAGTTCTTC
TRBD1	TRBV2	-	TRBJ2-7	CASSEDRGFSYEQYF	TGTGCCAGCAGTGAAGACAGGGGATTTTCCTACGAGCAGTACTTC
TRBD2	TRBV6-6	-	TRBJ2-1	CASSYSGASGNNEQFF	TGTGCCAGCAGTTACTCGGGGGCTAGCGGGAACAATGAGCAGTTCTTC
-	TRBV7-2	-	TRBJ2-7	CASSDDNYEQYF	TGTGCCAGCAGCGATGACAACTACGAGCAGTACTTC
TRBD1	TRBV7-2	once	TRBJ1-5	CASSLGGTGSQPQHF	TGTGCCAGCAGCTTAGGCGGGACAGGGTCACAGCCCCAGCATTTT
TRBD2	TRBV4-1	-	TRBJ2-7	CASSQGLAGGNYEQYF	TGCGCCAGCAGCCAAGGACTAGCGGGGGGAAACTACGAGCAGTACTTC
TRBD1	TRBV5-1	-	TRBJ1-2	CASSYGKTWGQGSGYTF	TGCGCCAGCAGCTACGGAAAGACGTGGGGACAGGGTTCTGGCTACACCTTC
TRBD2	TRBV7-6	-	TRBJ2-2	CASSRTTSGGTNTGELFF	TGTGCCAGCAGCCGAACGACTAGCGGGGGGACGAACACCGGGGAGCTGTTTTTT
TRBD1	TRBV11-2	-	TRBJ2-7	CASSVGQNYEQYF	TGTGCCAGCAGTGTGGGACAGAACTACGAGCAGTACTTC
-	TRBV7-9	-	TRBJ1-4	CASSQGREKLFF	TGTGCCAGCAGCCAAGGGAGGGAAAAACTGTTTTTT
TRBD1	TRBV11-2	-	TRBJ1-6	CASSSQGRTPLHF	TGTGCCAGCAGCTCACAGGGGAGGACACCCCTCCACTTT
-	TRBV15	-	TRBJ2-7	CATSRAVGQSYEQYF	TGTGCCACCAGCAGAGCAGTAGGACAGTCCTACGAGCAGTACTTC
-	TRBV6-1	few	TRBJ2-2	CASSENSWGVNTGELFF	TGTGCCAGCAGTGAAAATTCCTGGGGGGTGAACACCGGGGAGCTGTTTTTT
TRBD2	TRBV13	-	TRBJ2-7	CASSLGGGGLHEQYF	TGTGCCAGCAGCTTGGGTGGCGGGGGGCTCCACGAGCAGTACTTC
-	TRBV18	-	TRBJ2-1	CASSPSNEQFF	TGTGCCAGCTCACCCTCTAATGAGCAGTTCTTC
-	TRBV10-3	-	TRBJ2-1	CAISPRGISSYNEQFF	TGTGCCATCAGTCCACGGGGTATAAGCTCCTACAATGAGCAGTTCTTC
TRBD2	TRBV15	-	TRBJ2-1	CATSRAGAGGQNEQFF	TGTGCCACCAGCAGAGCTGGGGCGGGAGGGCAAAATGAGCAGTTCTTC
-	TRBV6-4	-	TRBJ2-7	CASLNGSSKGGEQYF	TGTGCCAGCCTAAATGGGTCATCCAAGGGAGGCGAGCAGTACTTC
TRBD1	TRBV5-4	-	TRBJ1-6	CASRDWDSAGSPLHF	TGTGCCAGCAGAGACTGGGACAGCGCCGGATCGCCCCTCCACTTT
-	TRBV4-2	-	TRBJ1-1	CASSRTDQNTEAFF	TGTGCCAGCAGTAGGACAGACCAAAACACTGAAGCTTTCTTT
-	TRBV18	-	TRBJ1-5	CASSAGGFEPQHF	TGTGCCAGCTCTGCGGGGGGGTTTGAGCCCCAGCATTTT
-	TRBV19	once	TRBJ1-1	CASSMGQVNTEAFF	TGTGCCAGTAGTATGGGCCAGGTGAACACTGAAGCTTTCTTT
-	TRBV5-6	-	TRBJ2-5	CASSLGRGAETQYF	TGTGCCAGCAGCTTGGGGAGGGGAGCCGAGACCCAGTACTTC
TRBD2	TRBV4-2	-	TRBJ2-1	CASSPGLAGEQFF	TGTGCCAGCAGCCCGGGACTAGCGGGAGAGCAGTTCTTC
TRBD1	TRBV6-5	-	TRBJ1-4	CASSAGTGMEKLFF	TGTGCCAGCAGCGCCGGGACAGGGATGGAAAAACTGTTTTTT
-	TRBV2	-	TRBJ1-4	CASTQLGQDKYEKLFF	TGTGCCAGCACCCAGCTGGGTCAAGACAAGTACGAAAAACTGTTTTTT
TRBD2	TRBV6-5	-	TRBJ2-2	CASSYSLAGEGGELFF	TGTGCCAGCAGTTACTCGCTAGCGGGAGAGGGCGGGGAGCTGTTTTTT
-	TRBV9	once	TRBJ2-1	CASSPSTVLGNEQFF	TGTGCCAGCAGCCCTTCGACAGTGCTAGGCAATGAGCAGTTCTTC
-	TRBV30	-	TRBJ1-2	CAWSLVGAHGYTF	TGTGCCTGGAGTCTGGTGGGGGCCCATGGCTACACCTTC
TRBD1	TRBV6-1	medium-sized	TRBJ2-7	CASTPGQEPYEQYF	TGTGCCAGCACCCCGGGACAGGAGCCTTACGAGCAGTACTTC
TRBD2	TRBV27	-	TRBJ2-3	CAREGGLAGLGATNTDTQYF	TGTGCCAGAGAAGGTGGACTAGCGGGACTGGGGGCCACAAACACGGATACGCAGTATTTT
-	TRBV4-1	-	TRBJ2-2	CASSQPSSGELFF	TGCGCCAGCAGCCAACCTTCCAGCGGGGAGCTGTTTTTT
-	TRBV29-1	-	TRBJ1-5	CSVKGASNQPQHF	TGCAGCGTTAAGGGAGCTAGCAATCAGCCCCAGCATTTT
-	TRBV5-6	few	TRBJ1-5	CASSWGGQPQHF	TGTGCCAGCAGCTGGGGAGGTCAGCCCCAGCATTTT
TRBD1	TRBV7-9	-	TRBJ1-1	CASSLGQGEWGTEAFF	TGTGCCAGCAGCTTAGGACAGGGGGAGTGGGGCACTGAAGCTTTCTTT
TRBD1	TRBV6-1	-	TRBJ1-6	CASSEIGQGDSPLHF	TGTGCCAGCAGTGAAATCGGACAGGGGGATTCACCCCTCCACTTT
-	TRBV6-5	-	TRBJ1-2	CASMSNYGYTF	TGTGCCAGCATGAGCAACTATGGCTACACCTTC
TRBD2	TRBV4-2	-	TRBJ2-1	CASSLWTSGGGSSYNEQFF	TGTGCCAGCAGCCTCTGGACTAGCGGGGGGGGGAGCTCCTACAATGAGCAGTTCTTC
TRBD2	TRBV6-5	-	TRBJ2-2	CASSRGGAKTGELFF	TGTGCCAGCAGCCGCGGGGGGGCGAAGACCGGGGAGCTGTTTTTT
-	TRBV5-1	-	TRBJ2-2	CASSGGRPFGELFF	TGCGCCAGCAGTGGAGGCAGGCCCTTCGGGGAGCTGTTTTTT
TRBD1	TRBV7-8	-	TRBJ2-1	CASSLTERGGDRAYNEQFF	TGTGCCAGCAGCCTTACGGAGAGGGGAGGGGACAGGGCTTACAATGAGCAGTTCTTC
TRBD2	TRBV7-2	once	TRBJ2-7	CASSHIQTSWGTYEQYF	TGTGCCAGCAGCCATATTCAGACTAGCTGGGGAACCTACGAGCAGTACTTC
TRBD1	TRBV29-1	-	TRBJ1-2	CSGGGQGATYGYTF	TGCAGCGGCGGGGGACAGGGGGCAACGTATGGCTACACCTTC
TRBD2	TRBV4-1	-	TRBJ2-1	CASSQDRAGAQSSYNEQFF	TGCGCCAGCAGCCAAGATCGAGCGGGGGCCCAAAGCTCCTACAATGAGCAGTTCTTC
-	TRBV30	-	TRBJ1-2	CAWSVPVRGYGYTF	TGTGCCTGGAGTGTTCCAGTCAGAGGCTATGGCTACACCTTC
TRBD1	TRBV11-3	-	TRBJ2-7	CASSDGTGSSVQYF	TGTGCCAGCAGCGACGGGACAGGGTCTTCGGTGCAGTACTTC
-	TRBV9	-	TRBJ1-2	CASSSPGPSPNYGYTF	TGTGCCAGCAGTTCTCCAGGTCCTTCACCTAACTATGGCTACACCTTC
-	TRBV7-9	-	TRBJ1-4	CASSPRSQHNEKLFF	TGTGCCAGCAGCCCGAGGTCTCAACATAATGAAAAACTGTTTTTT